The rows below give T cell receptor beta chains drawn from one sample of a study of Graves' ophthalmopathy and Graves' hyperthyroidism. Each CDR3 protein gets one entry after TCRdb re-called the multiplex PCR reads with MiXCR. The table shows more than 550,000 distinct CDR3 sequences, with about two fifths occurring only once. Material for sequencing was peripheral blood. The receptor set was obtained from an adult man with Graves' ophthalmopathy. The CDR3 runs from the conserved cysteine through the conserved F or W. D genes are given only for firm matches. The listing skips clone size in some rows; elsewhere it reads once, few, many or a size class.

V	size	D	J	CDR3	DNA
TRBV7-2	many	NA	TRBJ2-7	CASSLDYGYEQYF	TGTGCCAGCAGCTTAGATTATGGCTACGAGCAGTACTTC
TRBV7-9	many	NA	TRBJ2-5	CASSLRAGRETQYF	TGTGCCAGCAGCTTAAGGGCGGGGAGAGAGACCCAGTACTTC
TRBV2	once	TRBD1	TRBJ1-1	CASSLFQGAGSTEAFF	TGTGCCAGCAGTTTATTCCAGGGGGCAGGGAGCACTGAAGCTTTCTTT
TRBV29-1	NA	TRBD1	TRBJ2-5	CSIGTDPETQYF	TGCAGCATTGGGACAGACCCCGAGACCCAGTACTTC
TRBV7-9	NA	NA	TRBJ2-7	CASLSEAHKEDEQYF	TGTGCCAGCCTCTCCGAGGCCCACAAAGAGGACGAGCAGTACTTC
TRBV2	NA	NA	TRBJ1-2	CASSPGTQANYGYTF	TGTGCCAGCTCACCCGGGACTCAGGCTAACTATGGCTACACCTTC
TRBV15	NA	TRBD2	TRBJ2-1	CATSPGGYNEQFF	TGTGCCACCAGCCCCGGGGGGTACAATGAGCAGTTCTTC
TRBV29-1	many	TRBD2	TRBJ2-2	CSVVGSGPNTGELFF	TGCAGCGTTGTGGGTAGCGGGCCGAACACCGGGGAGCTGTTTTTT
TRBV6-6	NA	TRBD1	TRBJ2-5	CASSPPGTGSNQPQYF	TGTGCCAGCAGCCCTCCTGGGACAGGGTCCAATCAGCCCCAGTACTTC
TRBV20-1	many	NA	TRBJ1-3	CSARVGNTIYF	TGCAGTGCTAGAGTCGGAAACACCATATATTTT
TRBV25-1	NA	TRBD1	TRBJ1-6	CATSDRGNSPLHF	TGTGCCACCTCGGACAGGGGAAATTCACCCCTCCACTTT
TRBV11-2	NA	NA	TRBJ1-2	CASSPPQTNYGYTF	TGTGCCAGCAGCCCCCCCCAGACTAACTATGGCTACACCTTC
TRBV2	NA	TRBD1	TRBJ1-5	CASRWQGAASNQPQHF	TGTGCCAGCAGATGGCAGGGGGCTGCTAGCAATCAGCCCCAGCATTTT
TRBV19	many	NA	TRBJ1-3	CGSRGSGNTIYF	TGTGGGTCGAGAGGCTCTGGAAACACCATATATTTT
TRBV25-1	NA	NA	TRBJ2-7	CASSARRTYEQYF	TGTGCCAGCAGTGCTAGACGAACCTACGAGCAGTACTTC
TRBV7-9	NA	NA	TRBJ1-4	CASSFLLGEDNEKLFF	TGTGCCAGCAGCTTCTTGCTGGGGGAAGATAATGAAAAACTGTTTTTT
TRBV10-3	few	NA	TRBJ1-2	CASSLQGRSNYGYTF	TGTGCCAGCAGCCTCCAAGGGAGAAGTAACTATGGCTACACCTTC
TRBV7-6	NA	TRBD2	TRBJ2-5	CASSQAGVGEGTQYF	TGTGCCAGCAGCCAAGCGGGAGTCGGGGAAGGGACCCAGTACTTC
TRBV20-1	NA	NA	TRBJ2-7	CSAVPVGTDAGEQYF	TGCAGTGCTGTCCCCGTTGGGACGGACGCGGGAGAGCAGTACTTC
TRBV9	NA	TRBD2	TRBJ2-7	CASSASGGDYYEQYF	TGTGCCAGCAGCGCAAGCGGGGGGGACTACTACGAGCAGTACTTC
TRBV20-1	many	NA	TRBJ1-1	CSARRVNTEAFF	TGCAGTGCTAGGAGGGTAAACACTGAAGCTTTCTTT
TRBV11-2	many	NA	TRBJ2-7	CASSLSSSYEQYF	TGCGCCAGCAGCTTGTCAAGCTCCTACGAGCAGTACTTC
TRBV7-9	many	NA	TRBJ1-2	CASSFLAGSYGYTF	TGTGCCAGCAGCTTCCTGGCAGGGAGCTATGGCTACACCTTC
TRBV29-1	NA	TRBD2	TRBJ2-1	CSVELAGYNEQFF	TGCAGCGTTGAACTAGCGGGGTACAATGAGCAGTTCTTC